This T cell receptor (beta chain) was sequenced in a study of T cell changes during pregnancy in multiple sclerosis. Method: immunoSEQ multiplex PCR; TCRdb's copy keeps in-frame clones and lacks some. The data show about 66,000 clones, around 90% seen once. Germline V CDR1 and CDR2: MNHEY, SMNVEV (reference sequence). CDR3 length: 18 amino acids. With 5 bases removed from V and 2 bases from J, the gap between germline ends came to 19 bases. The receptor's source is a female donor with multiple sclerosis, enrolled in a pregnancy study. Sequenced material: CD8+ T cells from peripheral blood mononuclear cells, taken before pregnancy. V is TRBV27 and J is TRBJ1-6; the D gene is possibly TRBD1 (5 bases). Here the CDR3 reads CASSTRRQTFTYNSPLHF. CDR3 DNA sequence: TGTGCCAGCAGTACGAGGCGACAGACCTTCACCTATAATTCACCCCTCCACTTT.